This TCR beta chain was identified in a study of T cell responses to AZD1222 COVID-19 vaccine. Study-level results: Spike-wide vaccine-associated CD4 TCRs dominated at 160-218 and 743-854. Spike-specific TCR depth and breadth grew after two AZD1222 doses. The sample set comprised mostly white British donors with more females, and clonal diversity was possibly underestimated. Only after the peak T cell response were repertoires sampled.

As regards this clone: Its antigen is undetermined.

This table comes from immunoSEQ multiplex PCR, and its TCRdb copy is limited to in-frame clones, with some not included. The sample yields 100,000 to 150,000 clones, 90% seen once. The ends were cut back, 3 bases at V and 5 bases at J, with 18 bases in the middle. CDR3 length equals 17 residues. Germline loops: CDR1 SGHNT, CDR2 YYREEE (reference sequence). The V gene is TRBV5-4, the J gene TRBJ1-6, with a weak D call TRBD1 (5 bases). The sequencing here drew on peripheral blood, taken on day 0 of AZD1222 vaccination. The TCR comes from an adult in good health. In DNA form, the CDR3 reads TGTGCCAGCAGCTCAGGGTTGGTCGGGACTGATAATTCACCCCTCCACTTT. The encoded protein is CASSSGLVGTDNSPLHF. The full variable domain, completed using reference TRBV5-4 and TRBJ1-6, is ETGVTQSPTHLIKTRGQQVTLRCSSQSGHNTVSWYQQALGQGPQFIFQYYREEENGRGNFPPRFSGLQFPNYSSELNVNALELDDSALYLCASSSGLVGTDNSPLHFGNGTRLTVT.